Following are 28 T cell receptor delta chains from one sample sequenced in a study of gamma-delta T cells after stem cell transplantation. TCRdb fed the RT-PCR reads to CATT. The sample carries over a thousand delta-chain clones, roughly 1.7% recorded once. Sequenced: gamma-delta T cells. These receptors originate from a human donor. It is not recorded whose cells these are; they may come from a transplant donor.

This clone turned up a few times. The translation of this DNA and the TCRdb protein of a much larger clone differ at residue 9, probably owing to a read error; the protein shown here is translated from the DNA. V gene TRDV2 combines with J gene TRDJ1; 9 bases map to TRDD3. The germline CDR1 and CDR2 sequences are GEAIGNYY and EKD. CDR3 length equals 14 residues. This chain's CDR3 is CASDKLGDADKLIF. The CDR3 nucleotides read TGTGCCTCTGACAAACTGGGGGACGCCGATAAACTCATCTTT.

As concerns this clone: The protein TCRdb gives is from a much larger clone and does not agree with this DNA's translation at residue 10, likely a read error; the protein shown here comes from the DNA. The V call is TRDV2, the J call TRDJ1, with TRDD3 as a possible D gene (8 bases). This CDR3 region has 21 residues. Germline V gives CDR1 GEAIGNYY, CDR2 EKD. V shed 3 bases and J shed 3 bases, with 34 bases lying between them. CDR3 sequence reads: CACDPIGLPAGDGGSPDKLIF. CDR3 nucleotide sequence: TGTGCCTGTGACCCGATCGGCCTTCCTGCGGGGGATGGGGGATCCCCCGATAAACTCATCTTT.

The chain is built from TRDV2 and TRDJ1; 13 bases match TRDD3. The CDR3 extends over 19 amino acids. J lost 2 bases, V lost 0 bases, and 11 bases had no gene match. CDR1 and CDR2 (germline): GEAIGNYY, EKD. The CDR3 region is CACDTVLGDTTKGTDKLIF. CDR3 in DNA: TGTGCCTGTGACACCGTACTGGGGGATACGACGAAGGGGACCGATAAACTCATCTTT.

This clone was seen more than once but under ten times. The amino acid sequence in TCRdb belongs to a much larger clone and departs from this DNA's translation at residue 14, likely a sequencing read error; the sequence shown is translated from the DNA. CDR3 bases: TGTGCCTGTGACAGTGTACTGGGGGCTGATACCTACACCGAAAAACTCATCTTT. Translating gives CACDSVLGADTYTEKLIF. This chain uses TRDV2 with TRDJ1, with 8 nucleotides matching TRDD3. From germline, CDR1 is GEAIGNYY and CDR2 EKD. The CDR3 has 18 amino acids.

This clone was found a few times. A far larger clone differs by one base, so this is likely a read error. Other DNA sequences of this sample code for an identical CDR3. The gene calls are TRDV2 and TRDJ3; 12 nucleotides match TRDD3. Germline CDR1 and CDR2: GEAIGNYY and EKD. The CDR3 spans 21 residues. Unmatched junction bases numbered 15, after V lost 7 bases and J lost 0 bases. The CDR3 bases are TGTGCCTGCGACCCCGCGGAGGCTGGGGGATACGGCTCCTGGGACACCCGACAGATGTTTTTC. Its translation is CACDPAEAGGYGSWDTRQMFF.

This clone is termed medium-sized (0.01 to 0.1%). A single base is all that separates this from a far larger clone, so a read error is likely. CDR3 protein: CARDTADLGDTHKDTRQMFF. As DNA, the CDR3 is TGTGCCCGTGACACCGCAGACCTGGGGGATACGCATAAAGACACCCGACAGATGTTTTTC. This sequence joins TRDV2 and TRDJ3; 12 nucleotides agree with TRDD3. This CDR3 contains 20 residues. The V gene's germline CDR1 is GEAIGNYY and CDR2 EKD.

Only a few counts were recorded for this clone. The amino acid sequence in TCRdb belongs to a much larger clone and departs from this DNA's translation at residue 9, likely a sequencing read error; the sequence shown is translated from the DNA. CDR3 sequence reads: CACDTLSGEPPREHFHKLIF. CDR3 nucleotide sequence: TGTGCCTGTGACACCCTCTCTGGGGAACCCCCCCGAGAACACTTCCATAAACTCATCTTT. The V gene is TRDV2, the J gene TRDJ1; D might be TRDD3 (6 bases). Germline V CDR1 and CDR2: GEAIGNYY, EKD. CDR3 size: 20 residues. V lost 0 bases, J lost 6 bases, and 31 bases lay in between.

This clone was picked up a small number of times. V is TRDV2 and J is TRDJ1, with TRDD3 matching over 13 bases. The ends lost 3 bases at V and 0 bases at J; junction bases unmatched: 9. This CDR3 is 18 amino acids long. From germline, CDR1 is GEAIGNYY and CDR2 EKD. The CDR3 spells CACDPLLGDTADTDKLIF. The CDR3 coding sequence is TGTGCCTGTGACCCTTTACTGGGGGATACGGCGGACACCGATAAACTCATCTTT.

In its sample, this clone was seen a few times. TCRdb's protein, taken from a much larger clone, differs from this DNA's translation at residue 4, likely owing to a read error; the protein displayed comes from the DNA. The rearrangement links TRDV2 to TRDJ1, with D perhaps matching TRDD3 (5 bases). V was trimmed by 5 bases and J by 0 bases, leaving 24 bases between them. Germline V lookup: CDR1 GEAIGNYY, CDR2 EKD. This CDR3 is built from 18 residues. CDR3 region: CACGSVMGTPGDTDKLIF. For the CDR3, the DNA is TGTGCCTGTGGCTCCGTTATGGGGACGCCAGGGGACACCGATAAACTCATCTTT.

About this clone: The protein held in TCRdb is that of a much larger clone and does not match this DNA's translation at residue 18, likely because of a read error; the protein shown is translated from the DNA. The chain combines TRDV2 with TRDJ1; no firm D call. The CDR3 has 21 residues. Germline V gene data show CDR1 as GEAIGNYY and CDR2 as EKD. CDR3 in amino acids: CACDTLPVESGWKRHTDELIF. The CDR3, as DNA: TGTGCCTGTGACACCCTCCCCGTTGAGAGTGGGTGGAAACGCCACACCGATGAACTCATCTTT.

This clone appeared a few times. TCRdb attributes to this sequence the protein of a much larger clone, which differs from the DNA translation at residue 3; a read error is likely, and the protein displayed is translated from the DNA. The V and J genes are TRDV2 and TRDJ1, with TRDD3 matching over 13 bases. CDR1 and CDR2 from the germline V gene are GEAIGNYY and EKD. The CDR3 length is 18 residues. The CDR3 DNA is TGTGCCCGTGACCCTGTACTGGGGGATACGCGAAACACCGATAAACTCATCTTT. Encoded protein: CARDPVLGDTRNTDKLIF.

By frequency in the sample, this clone is medium-sized. The rearrangement uses TRDV2 and TRDJ1; D uncertain. This CDR3 contains 22 residues. The V and J ends lost 0 bases and 0 bases respectively, with 31 bases between them. Germline CDR1 is GEAIGNYY and CDR2 is EKD. This CDR3 reads CACDTVSSVTTANLKHTDKLIF. CDR3 nucleotide sequence: TGTGCCTGTGACACCGTAAGTAGTGTAACTACCGCTAACCTAAAACACACCGATAAACTCATCTTT.

A note on this clone: The protein that TCRdb holds for this DNA derives from a much larger clone and differs from the translated DNA at residue 6, which likely indicates a read error; the protein shown here is translated from the DNA. CDR3 sequence (DNA): TGTGCCTGTGACACCGCAAACGGTCTGGGGGATACGACATCTAACACCGATAAACTCATCTTT. It is translated as CACDTANGLGDTTSNTDKLIF. V usage is TRDV2 and J usage is TRDJ1; TRDD3 matches 12 bases. V gave up 0 bases and J gave up 0 bases; unmatched junction bases: 16. There are 21 residues in the CDR3. The germline CDR1 and CDR2 sequences are GEAIGNYY and EKD.

Of note for this clone: A much larger clone lies one base from this, so it may be a read error. The same CDR3 is also encoded by other DNA sequences in this sample. The chain's CDR3 is CACDSVLGKRTDKLIF. CDR3 nucleotide sequence: TGTGCCTGCGACTCCGTACTGGGGAAGAGAACCGATAAACTCATCTTT. V is TRDV2 and J is TRDJ1; 7 bases line up with TRDD3. Germline values: CDR1 GEAIGNYY, CDR2 EKD. The CDR3 is made up of 16 amino acids. The junction had 15 bases not matched to a gene; V was cut back by 7 bases and J by 2 bases.

This clone occurred a few times. This probably arose from a read error, given a far larger clone one base away. The V gene is TRDV2, the J gene TRDJ1, with 8 bases that match TRDD3. Germline values: CDR1 GEAIGNYY, CDR2 EKD. The J segment lost 0 bases and the V segment lost 5 bases, leaving 16 bases of the junction unmatched. This CDR3 is 18 amino acids long. CDR3 DNA: TGTGCCTGTGGCACGTTGGTTACTGGGGGCCAGTACACCGATAAACTCATCTTT. It codes for CACGTLVTGGQYTDKLIF.

This clone was counted a few times. TCRdb's protein, taken from a much larger clone, differs from this DNA's translation at residue 13, likely owing to a read error; the protein displayed comes from the DNA. The chain links TRDV2 to TRDJ1, with 8 bases aligning to TRDD3. The V gene's germline CDR1 is GEAIGNYY and CDR2 EKD. V shed 0 bases and J 6 bases; nucleotides not matched to a gene: 23. The CDR3 totals 20 residues. The DNA of the CDR3 is TGTGCCTGTGACACCCTCTCTGGGGGACCCCCCCGAGGACACTTCCATAAACTCATCTTT. This encodes CACDTLSGGPPRGHFHKLIF.

Concerning this clone: A far bigger clonotype differs at one base, so this is likely a read error. In the same sample, other DNA sequences code for this CDR3. CDR3 nucleotides: TGTGCCTGTGACACCCTCCCCGTTGAGAGTGGGTGGAAACGCCACACCGACAAACTCATCTTT. Its translation is CACDTLPVESGWKRHTDKLIF. The chain is built from TRDV2 and TRDJ1; no clear D gene. Germline V gene data show CDR1 as GEAIGNYY and CDR2 as EKD. There are 21 residues in the CDR3.

CDR3 DNA sequence: TGTGCCTGTGACCCCGTCCTTACTGGGGGATCGGCCGATAAACTCATCTTT. It yields the protein CACDPVLTGGSADKLIF. The rearrangement joins TRDV2 to TRDJ1; 10 bases fit TRDD3. The CDR3 is 17 residues long. Germline V gene sequence: CDR1 GEAIGNYY, CDR2 EKD. With V trimmed by 3 bases and J by 3 bases, 12 bases remained unmatched.

This clone has a handful of counts. The amino acid sequence in TCRdb belongs to a much larger clone and departs from this DNA's translation at residue 4, likely a sequencing read error; the sequence shown is translated from the DNA. The CDR3 loop reads CACVTGFGGFTDKLIF. CDR3 in DNA: TGTGCCTGTGTCACCGGTTTCGGGGGGTTCACCGATAAACTCATCTTT. This chain links TRDV2 with TRDJ1; tentatively, D is TRDD3 (5 bases). The CDR3 loop spans 16 amino acids. Germline CDR1 is GEAIGNYY and CDR2 is EKD.

In its sample, this clone was seen a few times. The junction shows a germline mismatch at one end, possibly a read error. Other DNA sequences in this sample translate to the same CDR3. V usage is TRDV2 and J usage is TRDJ3; 12 bases are a match to TRDD3. Germline CDR1 is GEAIGNYY and CDR2 is EKD. The CDR3 is 21 residues long. The CDR3, as DNA: TGTGCCTGTGACCCCGCGGAGGCTGGGGGATACGGTTCCTGGGACACCCGGCAGATGTTTTTC. Protein product: CACDPAEAGGYGSWDTRQMFF.

Sample share makes this clone medium-sized. The rearrangement joins TRDV2 to TRDJ1; D is unclear. Germline values: CDR1 GEAIGNYY, CDR2 EKD. The CDR3 sequence is 13 residues long. V was cut by 2 bases and J by 5 bases, with 11 bases left in between. The CDR3 nucleotides read TGTGCCTGTGACAACCTTTCAGGTGATAAACTCATCTTT. Translating it yields CACDNLSGDKLIF.

This clone occurred a few times. TCRdb has a much larger clone's protein, which differs at residue 10 from the translation of this DNA, likely because of a read error; what is shown is the protein translated from the DNA. This chain joins TRDV2 and TRDJ1; 10 nucleotides agree with TRDD3. J was trimmed by 6 bases and V by 3 bases; bases with no gene match: 15. Germline CDR1 and CDR2: GEAIGNYY and EKD. The CDR3 consists of 17 residues. The chain's CDR3 is CACDALLGDFGPYKLIF. CDR3 sequence (DNA): TGTGCCTGTGACGCCTTACTGGGGGATTTTGGACCATATAAACTCATCTTT.

By sample share, this clone is medium-sized (0.01 to 0.1%). The V gene is TRDV2, the J gene TRDJ1, with 13 nucleotides matching TRDD3. The CDR3 runs to 22 residues. Germline-derived CDR1 and CDR2 are GEAIGNYY and EKD. V shed 0 bases and J 1 base; nucleotides not matched to a gene: 19. The CDR3 spells CACDTLLGGGTGGYAPTDKLIF. CDR3 sequence (DNA): TGTGCCTGTGACACCCTCCTAGGAGGGGGTACTGGGGGATACGCACCCACCGATAAACTCATCTTT.

The chain is built from TRDV1 and TRDJ1; 10 nucleotides align to TRDD3. V trimming: 0 bases; J trimming: 0 bases; junction bases outside the gene matches: 25. Germline assignment: CDR1 TSWWSYY and CDR2 QGS. This CDR3 is 24 amino acids long. The CDR3 is CALGELPLAGYWGIILGYTDKLIF. The CDR3 region has the DNA TGTGCTCTTGGGGAACTGCCCCTCGCTGGGTACTGGGGGATTATACTGGGGTACACCGATAAACTCATCTTT.

Remarks on this clone: The junction differs from germline at one of its ends, possibly a read error. The sample has other DNA sequences that encode this CDR3 too. The rearrangement links TRDV2 to TRDJ1, with a possible D match to TRDD3 (6 bases). The CDR3 runs to 17 residues. From germline, CDR1 is GEAIGNYY and CDR2 EKD. In DNA form, the CDR3 reads TGCGCCTGTGACACCGTACGCTGTGGGGATCACACCGATAAACTCATCTTT. This encodes CACDTVRCGDHTDKLIF.

Comment on this clone: TCRdb's protein for this DNA is that of a much larger clone and differs from the translation at residue 15, likely a read error; the protein shown is the DNA translation. CDR3 bases: TGTGCCTGTGACGCCTTACTGGGGGATTCTGGACCATATAAACCCATCTTT. Its protein is CACDALLGDSGPYKPIF. The V call is TRDV2, the J call TRDJ1; 10 bases are a match to TRDD3. The germline V gene encodes CDR1 GEAIGNYY and CDR2 EKD. This CDR3 is built from 17 residues.

This clone came up a few times. Only one base separates this from a far larger clonotype, so it likely reflects a read error. This sequence joins TRDV2 and TRDJ1, with unresolved D. Germline CDR1 is GEAIGNYY and CDR2 is EKD. The CDR3 runs 17 residues. CDR3 sequence: CACDPVSDGPPADKLTF. The CDR3 nucleotides are TGTGCCTGTGACCCAGTATCGGATGGGCCCCCGGCCGATAAACTCACCTTT.

The chain combines TRDV1 with TRDJ4; 10 bases align to TRDD3. The V gene end was trimmed by 0 bases and the J gene end by 0 bases; junction bases not matched to a gene: 19. This CDR3 contains 21 residues. Germline V gene lookup returns CDR1 TSWWSYY and CDR2 QGS. The CDR3 coding sequence is TGTGCTCTTGGGGAACTTGGCCCCTCTTCTATCTGGGGGATAGGTGCCAGACCCCTGATCTTT. It encodes CALGELGPSSIWGIGARPLIF.